The following is a T cell receptor (beta chain) sequence with its context. Antigen specificity is unknown. This specimen comes from a study of graft-versus-host responses after intestinal transplantation. Across the study: Recipients underwent multivisceral, liver-intestinal, or isolated intestinal transplants. Recipients across the board were started on anti-thymocyte globulin induction, then kept on tacrolimus and steroids for two to four years. Overall study findings and caveats: Graft-versus-host to host-versus-graft clonal ratios in allografts were high in patients with graft-donor T cell macrochimerism.

The method was immunoSEQ multiplex PCR; TCRdb's version includes in-frame clones alone and lacks a portion of them. This table has about 98,000 clones, more than 70% appearing once. Trimming took off 3 bases at V and 6 bases at J, with 17 bases between the two ends. Germline values: CDR1 SNHLY, CDR2 FYNNEI. The CDR3 sequence is 15 residues long. This material consisted of PBMCs, taken 255 days after intestinal transplant. The source of this sequence is a human patient who received an intestinal transplant, so some T cells may come from the graft donor. The chain uses TRBV2 and TRBJ1-2; TRBD1 is a possible D gene (5 bases). Here the CDR3 DNA reads TGTGCCAGCAGTGACCTACTCGACAGAATGAATGGCTACACCTTC. Translating gives CASSDLLDRMNGYTF.